This T cell receptor (beta chain) was profiled in a study of monozygotic twins with cystic fibrosis. The germline V gene encodes CDR1 SEHNR and CDR2 FQNEAQ (reference sequence). With 5 bases removed from V and 1 base from J, the gap between germline ends came to 11 bases. The CDR3 has 14 amino acids. Method: immunoSEQ multiplex PCR; TCRdb's copy keeps in-frame clones and lacks some. The sample includes tens of thousands of clones, 85% to 95% of them seen just once. The gene calls are TRBV7-9 and TRBJ1-1; D gene unclear. Material for sequencing was blood. This clonotype was obtained from a boy younger than 10 with cystic fibrosis. The CDR3 reads CASSVDIANTEAFF. The DNA of the CDR3 is TGTGCCAGCAGCGTCGACATCGCGAACACTGAAGCTTTCTTT.